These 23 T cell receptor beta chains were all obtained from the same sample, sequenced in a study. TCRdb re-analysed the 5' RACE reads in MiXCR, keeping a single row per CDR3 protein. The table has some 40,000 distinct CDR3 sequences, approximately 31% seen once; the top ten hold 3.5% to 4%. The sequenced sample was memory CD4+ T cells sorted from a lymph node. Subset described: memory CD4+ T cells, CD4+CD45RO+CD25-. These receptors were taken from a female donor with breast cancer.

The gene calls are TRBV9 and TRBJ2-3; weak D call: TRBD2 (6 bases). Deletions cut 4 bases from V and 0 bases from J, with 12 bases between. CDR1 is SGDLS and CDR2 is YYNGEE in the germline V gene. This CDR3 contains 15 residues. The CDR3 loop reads CASSLEGSSTDTQYF. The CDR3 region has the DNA TGTGCCAGCAGCCTGGAGGGGTCTAGCACAGATACGCAGTATTTT.

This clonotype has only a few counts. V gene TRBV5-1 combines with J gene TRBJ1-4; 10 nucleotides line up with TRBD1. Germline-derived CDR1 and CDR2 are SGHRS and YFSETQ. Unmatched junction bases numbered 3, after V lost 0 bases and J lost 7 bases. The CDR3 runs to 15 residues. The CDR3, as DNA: TGCGCCAGCAGCTTGGGACAGGGGGCTGTTGAAAAACTGTTTTTT. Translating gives CASSLGQGAVEKLFF.

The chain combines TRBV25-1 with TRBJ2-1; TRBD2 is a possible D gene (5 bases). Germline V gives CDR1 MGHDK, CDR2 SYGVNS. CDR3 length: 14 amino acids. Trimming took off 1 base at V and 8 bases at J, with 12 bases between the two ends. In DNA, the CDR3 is TGTGCCAGCAGTGAATCCAAATTCGGGGATGAGCAGTTCTTC. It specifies CASSESKFGDEQFF. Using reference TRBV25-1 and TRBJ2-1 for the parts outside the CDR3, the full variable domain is EADIYQTPRYLVIGTGKKITLECSQTMGHDKMYWYQQDPGMELHLIHYSYGVNSTEKGDLSSESTVSRIRTEHFPLTLESARPSHTSQYLCASSESKFGDEQFFGPGTRLTVL.

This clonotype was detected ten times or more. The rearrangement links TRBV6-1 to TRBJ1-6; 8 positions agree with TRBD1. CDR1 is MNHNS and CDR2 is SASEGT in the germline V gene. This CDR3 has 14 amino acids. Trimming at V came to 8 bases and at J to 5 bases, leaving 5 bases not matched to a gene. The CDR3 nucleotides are TGTGCCAGCCTGCAGGGGGCCCATAATTCACCCCTCCACTTT. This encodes CASLQGAHNSPLHF.

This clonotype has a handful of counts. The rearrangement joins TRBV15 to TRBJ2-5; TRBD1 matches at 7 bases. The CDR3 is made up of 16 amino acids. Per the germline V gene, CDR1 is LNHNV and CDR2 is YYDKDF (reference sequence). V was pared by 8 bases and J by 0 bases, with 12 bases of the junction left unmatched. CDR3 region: CATGLNRGTHQETQYF. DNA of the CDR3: TGTGCCACCGGACTGAACAGGGGCACCCACCAAGAGACCCAGTACTTC.

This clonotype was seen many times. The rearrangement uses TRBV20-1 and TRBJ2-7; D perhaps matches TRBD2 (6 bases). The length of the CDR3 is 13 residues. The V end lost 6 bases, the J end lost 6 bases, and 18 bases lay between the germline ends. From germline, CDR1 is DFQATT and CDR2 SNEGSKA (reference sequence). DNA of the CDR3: TGCAGTGCCCAGCTCGGCGGGGTGGTCGAGCAGTACTTC. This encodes CSAQLGGVVEQYF.

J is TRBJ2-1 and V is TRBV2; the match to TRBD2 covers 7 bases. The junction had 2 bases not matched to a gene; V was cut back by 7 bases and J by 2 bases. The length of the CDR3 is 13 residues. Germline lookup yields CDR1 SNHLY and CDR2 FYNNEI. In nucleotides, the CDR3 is TGTGCCAGCATGGCGGGAGCCTACAATGAGCAGTTCTTC. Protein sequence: CASMAGAYNEQFF.

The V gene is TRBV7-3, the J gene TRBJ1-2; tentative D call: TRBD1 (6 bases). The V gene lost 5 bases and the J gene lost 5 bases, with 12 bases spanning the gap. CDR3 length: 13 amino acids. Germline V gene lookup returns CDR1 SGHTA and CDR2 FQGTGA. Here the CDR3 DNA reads TGTGCCAGCAGCGCTAACAGGGATTATGGCTACACCTTC. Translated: CASSANRDYGYTF.

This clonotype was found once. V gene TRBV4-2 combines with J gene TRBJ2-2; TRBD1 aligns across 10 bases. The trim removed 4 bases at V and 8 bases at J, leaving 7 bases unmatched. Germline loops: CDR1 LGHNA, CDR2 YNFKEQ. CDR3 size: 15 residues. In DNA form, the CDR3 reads TGTGCCAGCAGCCCAGACAGGGGGCGGAGGGGGGAGCTGTTTTTT. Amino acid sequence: CASSPDRGRRGELFF.

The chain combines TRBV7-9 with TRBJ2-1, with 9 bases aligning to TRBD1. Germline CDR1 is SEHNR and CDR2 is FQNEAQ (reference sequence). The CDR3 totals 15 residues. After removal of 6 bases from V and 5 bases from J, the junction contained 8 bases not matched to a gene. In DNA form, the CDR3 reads TGTGCCAGCAGTCCCGGGACAGGGATTAACAATGAGCAGTTCTTC. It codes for CASSPGTGINNEQFF.

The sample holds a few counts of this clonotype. CDR3 sequence: CSARGTSYEQYF. The DNA of the CDR3 is TGCAGTGCTAGAGGGACATCTTACGAGCAGTACTTC. The chain recombines TRBV20-1 with TRBJ2-7, with D tentatively TRBD1 (5 bases). V dropped 1 base and J dropped 4 bases, with 8 bases sitting between them. Germline V gene data show CDR1 as DFQATT and CDR2 as SNEGSKA (reference sequence). The CDR3 is 12 residues long.

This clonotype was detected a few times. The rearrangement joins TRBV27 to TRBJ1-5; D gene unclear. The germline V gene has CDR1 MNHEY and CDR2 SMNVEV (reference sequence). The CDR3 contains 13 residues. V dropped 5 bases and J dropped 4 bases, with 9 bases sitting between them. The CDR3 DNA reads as TGTGCCAGCAGTAGGATAGGTAATCAGCCCCAGCATTTT. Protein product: CASSRIGNQPQHF.

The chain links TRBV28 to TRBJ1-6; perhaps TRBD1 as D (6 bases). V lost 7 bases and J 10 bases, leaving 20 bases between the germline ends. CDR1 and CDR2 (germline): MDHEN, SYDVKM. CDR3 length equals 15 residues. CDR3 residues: CASIKRGGAGSPLHF. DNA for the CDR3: TGTGCCAGCATCAAAAGGGGGGGCGCGGGCTCACCCCTCCACTTT. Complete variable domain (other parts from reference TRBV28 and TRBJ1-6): DVKVTQSSRYLVKRTGEKVFLECVQDMDHENMFWYRQDPGLGLRLIYFSYDVKMKEKGDIPEGYSVSREKKERFSLILESASTNQTSMYLCASIKRGGAGSPLHFGNGTRLTVT.

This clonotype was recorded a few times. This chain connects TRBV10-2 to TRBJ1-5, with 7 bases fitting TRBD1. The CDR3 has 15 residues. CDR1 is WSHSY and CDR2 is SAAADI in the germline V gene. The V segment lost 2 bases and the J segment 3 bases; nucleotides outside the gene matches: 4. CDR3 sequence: CASSEGGTANQPQHF. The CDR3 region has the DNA TGCGCCAGCAGTGAGGGCGGGACAGCCAATCAGCCCCAGCATTTT.

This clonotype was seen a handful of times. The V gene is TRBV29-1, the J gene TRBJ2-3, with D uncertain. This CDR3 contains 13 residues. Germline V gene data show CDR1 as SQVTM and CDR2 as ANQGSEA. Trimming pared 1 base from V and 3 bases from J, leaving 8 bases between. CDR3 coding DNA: TGCAGCGTTGAAGGCCCCGGGACAGATACGCAGTATTTT. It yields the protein CSVEGPGTDTQYF.

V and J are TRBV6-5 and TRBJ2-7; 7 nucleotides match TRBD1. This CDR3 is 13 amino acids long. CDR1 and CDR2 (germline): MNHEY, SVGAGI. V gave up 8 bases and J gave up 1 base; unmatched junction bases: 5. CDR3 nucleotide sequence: TGTGCCAGCCGGGACAGCCGATCCTACGAGCAGTACTTC. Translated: CASRDSRSYEQYF.

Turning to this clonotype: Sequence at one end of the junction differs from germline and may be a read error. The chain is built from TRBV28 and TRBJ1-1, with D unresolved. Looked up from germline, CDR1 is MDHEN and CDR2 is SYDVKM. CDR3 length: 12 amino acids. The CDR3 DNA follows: TGTGCCAGCAGTCCCGGTAAGGGAGAAGCTCTCTTT. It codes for CASSPGKGEALF.

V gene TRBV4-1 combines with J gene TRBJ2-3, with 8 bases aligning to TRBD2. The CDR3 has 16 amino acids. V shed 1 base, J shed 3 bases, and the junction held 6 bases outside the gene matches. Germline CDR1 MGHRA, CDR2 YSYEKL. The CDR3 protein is CASSQASGTRTDTQYF. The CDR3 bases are TGCGCCAGCAGCCAAGCTTCCGGGACTAGGACAGATACGCAGTATTTT.

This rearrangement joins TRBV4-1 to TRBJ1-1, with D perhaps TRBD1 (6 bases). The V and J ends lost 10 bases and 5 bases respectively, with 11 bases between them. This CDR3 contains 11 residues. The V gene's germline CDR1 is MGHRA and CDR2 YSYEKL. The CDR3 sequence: CATTRGTEAFF. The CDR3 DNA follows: TGCGCCACTACCAGGGGAACTGAAGCTTTCTTT.

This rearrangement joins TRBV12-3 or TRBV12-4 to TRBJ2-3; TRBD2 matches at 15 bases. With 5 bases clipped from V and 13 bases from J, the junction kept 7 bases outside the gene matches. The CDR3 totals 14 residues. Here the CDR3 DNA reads TGTGCCAGCAGTCCGCGGACTAGCGGGGGGGGAGAGTATTTT. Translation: CASSPRTSGGGEYF.

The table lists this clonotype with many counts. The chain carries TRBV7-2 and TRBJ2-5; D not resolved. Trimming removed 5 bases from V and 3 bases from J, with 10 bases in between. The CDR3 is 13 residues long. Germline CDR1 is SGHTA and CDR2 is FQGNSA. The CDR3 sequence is CASSLRTEETQYF. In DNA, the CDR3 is TGTGCCAGCAGCCTCCGGACGGAAGAGACCCAGTACTTC.

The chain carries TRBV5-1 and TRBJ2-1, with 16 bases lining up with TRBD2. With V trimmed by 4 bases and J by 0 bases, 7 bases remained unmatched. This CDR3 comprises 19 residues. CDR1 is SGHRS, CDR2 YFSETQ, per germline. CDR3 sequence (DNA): TGCGCCAGCAGCCCCGGGACTAGCGGGAGGGAGAGCTCCTACAATGAGCAGTTCTTC. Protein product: CASSPGTSGRESSYNEQFF.

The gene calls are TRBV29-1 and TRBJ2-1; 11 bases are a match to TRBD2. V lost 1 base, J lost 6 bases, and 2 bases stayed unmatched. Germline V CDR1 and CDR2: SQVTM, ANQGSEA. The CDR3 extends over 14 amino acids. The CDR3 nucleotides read TGCAGCGTTGAAGGGCTAGCGGGAGGCAATGAGCAGTTCTTC. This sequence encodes CSVEGLAGGNEQFF.